At least ten counts were recorded for the clone carrying this T cell receptor beta chain. Its antigen remains unknown. This sample is drawn from a study of T cells in Graves' hyperthyroidism and ophthalmopathy. Study-wide results and caveats: Stable hyperthyroidism and ophthalmopathy were separated using 13 V-J signatures. Blood held most thyroid clonotypes expanded above 0.001 frequency.

The germline CDR1 and CDR2 sequences are SGHRS and YFSETQ. The CDR3 is 16 residues long. The ends were cut back, 0 bases at V and 4 bases at J, with 16 bases in the middle. The CDR3 regions of TCR beta were amplified from RNA transcripts. The HTBI primer set was used in a first-round RT-PCR of the TCR CDR3. One entry per CDR3 protein, called by TCRdb with MiXCR from the multiplex PCR reads. The sample yields nearly 750,000 distinct CDR3 sequences, approximately 40% seen once. This receptor was taken from a middle-aged woman with Graves' hyperthyroidism. J is TRBJ1-1 and V is TRBV5-1; D is unresolved. Sequenced: blood. The chain's CDR3 is CASSLDLASGFTEAFF. The CDR3 DNA follows: TGCGCCAGCAGCTTGGATTTGGCTTCAGGCTTCACTGAAGCTTTCTTT.